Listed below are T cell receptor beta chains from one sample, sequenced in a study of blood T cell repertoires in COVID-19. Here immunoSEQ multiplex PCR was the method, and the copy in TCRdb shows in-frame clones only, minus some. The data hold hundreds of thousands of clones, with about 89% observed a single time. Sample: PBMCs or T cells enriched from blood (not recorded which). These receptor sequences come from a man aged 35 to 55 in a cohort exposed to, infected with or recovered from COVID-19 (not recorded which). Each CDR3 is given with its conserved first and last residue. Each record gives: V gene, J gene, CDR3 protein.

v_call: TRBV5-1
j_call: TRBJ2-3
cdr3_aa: CASSSSSSPSTDTQYF

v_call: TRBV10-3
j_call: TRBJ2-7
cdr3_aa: CAISEGSGSYEQYF

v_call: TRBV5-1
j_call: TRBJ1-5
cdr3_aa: CASSAGTGNQPQHF

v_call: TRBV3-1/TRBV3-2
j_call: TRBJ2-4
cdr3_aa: CASSPGTSGRIRAKNIQYF

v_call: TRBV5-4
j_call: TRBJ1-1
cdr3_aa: CASSFPGQGGTEAFF

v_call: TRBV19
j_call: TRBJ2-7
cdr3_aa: CASSIKTVGSYEQYF

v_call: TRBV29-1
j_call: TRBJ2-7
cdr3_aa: CSVAGTSVSYEQYF

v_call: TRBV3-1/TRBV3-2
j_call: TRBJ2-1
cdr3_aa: CASRSKSGIGYNEQFF

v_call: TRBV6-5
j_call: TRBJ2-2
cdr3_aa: CASRPGQGRTGELFF

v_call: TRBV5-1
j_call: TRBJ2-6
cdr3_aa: CASGQAGSGANVLTF

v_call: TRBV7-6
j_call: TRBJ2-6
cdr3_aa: CASSLTSGANVLTF

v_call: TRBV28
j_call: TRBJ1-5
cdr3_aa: CASSRPQGAGSNQPQHF

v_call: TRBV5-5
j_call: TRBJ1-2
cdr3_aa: CASSTAGTTSGYGYTF

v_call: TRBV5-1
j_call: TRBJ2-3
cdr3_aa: CASRAGTDTQYF